This T cell receptor beta chain came from a study of T cells in Graves' hyperthyroidism and ophthalmopathy. RNA transcripts served as the template for amplifying TCR beta CDR3 regions. HTBI primers drove first-round RT-PCR of the TCR CDR3. MiXCR was run by TCRdb on the multiplex PCR reads, yielding one entry per CDR3 protein. The sample includes approximately 620,000 distinct CDR3 sequences, roughly 16% seen only once; the top ten take approximately 3.5%. This CDR3 spans 15 amino acids. Germline V lookup: CDR1 MGHRA, CDR2 YSYEKL. V dropped 1 base and J dropped 3 bases, with 13 bases sitting between them. This clonotype was observed a few times.

The TCR sequence derives from a woman in her thirties or forties with Graves' ophthalmopathy. The V call is TRBV4-1, the J call TRBJ2-7; the D is unclear. The source material was blood. CDR3 sequence: CASSQGVGTVYEQYF. Written as DNA, the CDR3 is TGCGCCAGCAGCCAAGGAGTGGGTACAGTCTACGAGCAGTACTTC.